The clone carrying this T cell receptor (beta chain) was observed a few times. RNA transcripts yielded amplified TCR beta CDR3 regions. First-round RT-PCR of the TCR CDR3 relied on the HTBI primer set. In TCRdb, the multiplex PCR reads were re-called with MiXCR into one record per CDR3 protein. The repertoire consists of about 640,000 distinct CDR3 sequences, with 20% occurring once and the leading ten covering roughly 30%. This sample is drawn from a study of T cells in Graves' hyperthyroidism and ophthalmopathy. Background on the study: Sampling of peripheral blood happened at initial diagnosis, prior to any treatment.

This CDR3 is 13 amino acids long. The germline V and J ends were trimmed by 4 bases and 0 bases, with 4 bases remaining between them. Exclusion criteria comprised uncontrolled infection, other autoimmune disease, pregnancy or lactation. The sequencing sample was made of blood. The chain links TRBV12-3 or TRBV12-4 to TRBJ1-3, with D uncertain. The clonotype was recovered from a man in his thirties or forties with Graves' ophthalmopathy. The DNA of the CDR3 is TGTGCCAGCAGTTACGTCTCTGGAAACACCATATATTTT. This sequence encodes CASSYVSGNTIYF.